This TCR beta chain was captured by sequencing in a study of blood T cell repertoires in COVID-19. About the research overall: There were acute and convalescent COVID-19 samples, and they came from the United States, Italy and Spain. T cells, B-cell-depleted T cells, or PBMCs provided the cDNA or gDNA that served as material.

Germline V gene sequence: CDR1 SNHLY, CDR2 FYNNEI. V dropped 7 bases and J dropped 5; count of bases not matched to a gene: 8. The CDR3 runs to 15 residues. Original handling: Reference gene primer amplification in the assay estimated nucleated cell counts. The repertoire was sequenced with immunoSEQ multiplex PCR; TCRdb's copy has only in-frame clones and lacks some. For V, J and clone size, that table is used; D and trimming come from the DNA. The sample holds fewer than 250,000 clones; 82% are singletons and the top ten take approximately 12%. The clonotype comes from a woman aged 40-49 years with acute or convalescent COVID-19. The rearrangement uses TRBV2 and TRBJ1-4; 9 bases line up with TRBD1. Sequenced material: peripheral blood. CDR3 in amino acids: CASTSQGARNEKLFF. DNA for the CDR3: TGTGCCAGCACCTCACAGGGGGCAAGGAATGAAAAACTGTTTTTT.